This TCR beta chain was recovered during a study of blood T cell repertoires in COVID-19 (dated by TCRdb to between 2020 and 2021). For context, the study as a whole: Samples from collaborators originated in the United States, Italy and Spain and spanned both the acute and convalescent phases of COVID-19. Where HLA class I and class II types were available, the types were taken from metadata supplied by the sample provider, not from assay-based typing. The samples were drawn from two sources: the first 160 participants of the ongoing ImmuneRACE study, and over 1,000 subjects contributed by 6 global collaborators. The dataset comprised deeply sampled blood TCRbeta repertoires from subjects exposed to, actively infected with, or recovered from COVID-19. The repertoires were made available in a free public database intended to serve as a resource for research on the immune response to SARS-CoV-2. The prospective study material was composed of cDNA or gDNA derived from T cells, B-cell-depleted T cells, or PBMCs. The sample metadata nearly always contained a de-identified subject ID, COVID-19 status, age in years and sex.

General study outcomes and caveats: The quantity of clinical and demographic metadata differed by source and by participant and was supplied without curation.

Notes on this clone: Its antigen is unknown. No base qualities exist here, and no much larger clone lies one base off it.

V lost 3 bases and J lost 7 bases, and the count of bases not matched to a germline gene is 12. Measured from the cysteine to the phenylalanine, the CDR3 is 15 residues long. The DNA shown is the 45-base CDR3, in frame from base 1. CDR1 SGHKS and CDR2 YYEKEE are derived from the germline V gene (reference sequence). Each collaborating institution followed its own protocols to collect whole blood in K2EDTA tubes. For TCRbeta analysis, collaborators shipped samples as frozen whole blood, isolated PBMCs, or DNA extracted from either of those sample types. TCRbeta CDR3 regions were amplified from genomic DNA by means of the immunoSEQ Assay, a bias-controlled multiplex PCR. Processing in the source paper ran as follows. The number of nucleated cells in each sample was estimated by amplification of reference gene primers within the assay. To quantify the absolute abundance of each unique TCRbeta CDR3 rearrangement, sequence reads were collapsed and filtered. For each sample, productive Simpson clonality was calculated as the square root of Simpson's diversity index across productive rearrangements. As stored in TCRdb, this immuneACCESS dataset retains in-frame rearrangements with V and J assigned. A fraction of the clones does not appear; measured against another copy, unresolved V genes explain less than half of the discrepancy, and the remainder lacks a known reason. V, J and clone size reflect that table, while D and trimming were determined from the DNA. The sample records 70,000 to 90,000 clones, roughly 77% of which are singletons. Of the sample, nearly 25% falls within the top ten clones.

The V gene is TRBV5-5 and the J gene is TRBJ2-5, with 7 middle bases fitting TRBD1. The sequence was collected from a human donor in a cohort sampled during active COVID-19. The sample taken for sequencing was peripheral blood. The CDR3: CASSWGQMAEGTQYF. The DNA sequence follows: TGTGCCAGCAGCTGGGGACAGATGGCCGAAGGGACCCAGTACTTC. The CDR3, completed at both ends by the reference TRBV5-5 and TRBJ2-5 genes, gives the full variable domain DAGVTQSPTHLIKTRGQQVTLRCSPISGHKSVSWYQQVLGQGPQFIFQYYEKEERGRGNFPDRFSARQFPNYSSELNVNALLLGDSALYLCASSWGQMAEGTQYFGPGTRLLVL.